Reported below is one TCR beta chain. Its cognate antigen is unknown. This entry comes from a study of vaccination and CD4 T cells after COVID-19. Study information: The convalescents, six males and four females, included two who were Hispanic.

Treatment of the sample: roughly 10-day PBMC culture with coronavirus spike peptide pools or control peptides (ViraFEST assay). Recorded positive PCR dates fall between March and December 2020, preceding US Alpha, Beta and Delta variants. With the Oncomine TCR Beta short-read assay, DNA from cultured CD4+ T cells was sequenced. CD4+ T cells were cultured, and genomic DNA was extracted from them. TCRdb ran MiXCR on the PCR reads and lists one entry per CDR3 protein. The table has about 11,000 distinct CDR3 sequences, 35% to 50% seen once; the top ten hold 29%. The germline CDR1 and CDR2 sequences are LNHDA and SQIVND (reference sequence). V was clipped by 2 bases and J by 2 bases, with 10 bases between them. This CDR3 contains 14 residues.

The chain links TRBV19 to TRBJ2-7, with D perhaps being TRBD1 or TRBD2 (6 bases each). Sequenced input: CD4+ T cells from blood, cultured in vitro. This clonotype was sampled from a human donor who had recovered from COVID-19. In DNA form, the CDR3 reads TGTGCCAGTAGTATAAAGGGGGGAGCCTACGAGCAGTACTTC. This sequence encodes CASSIKGGAYEQYF. Full variable domain (rest looked up from reference TRBV19 and TRBJ2-7): DGGITQSPKYLFRKEGQNVTLSCEQNLNHDAMYWYRQDPGQGLRLIYYSQIVNDFQKGDIAEGYSVSREKKESFPLTVTSAQKNPTAFYLCASSIKGGAYEQYFGPGTRLTVT.